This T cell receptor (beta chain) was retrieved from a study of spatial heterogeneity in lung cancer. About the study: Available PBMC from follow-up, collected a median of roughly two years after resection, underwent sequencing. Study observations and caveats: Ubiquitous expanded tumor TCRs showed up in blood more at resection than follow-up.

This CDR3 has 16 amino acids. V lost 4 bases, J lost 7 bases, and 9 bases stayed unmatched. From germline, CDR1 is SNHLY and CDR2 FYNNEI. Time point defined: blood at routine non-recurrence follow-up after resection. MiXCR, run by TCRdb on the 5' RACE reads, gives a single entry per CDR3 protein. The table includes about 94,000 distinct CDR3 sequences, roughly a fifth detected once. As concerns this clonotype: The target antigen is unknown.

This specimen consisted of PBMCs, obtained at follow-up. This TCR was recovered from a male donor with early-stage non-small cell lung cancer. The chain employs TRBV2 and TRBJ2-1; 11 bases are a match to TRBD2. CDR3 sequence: CASSGNVASGRNEQFF. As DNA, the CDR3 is TGTGCCAGCAGTGGGAACGTGGCTAGCGGGAGGAATGAGCAGTTCTTC.